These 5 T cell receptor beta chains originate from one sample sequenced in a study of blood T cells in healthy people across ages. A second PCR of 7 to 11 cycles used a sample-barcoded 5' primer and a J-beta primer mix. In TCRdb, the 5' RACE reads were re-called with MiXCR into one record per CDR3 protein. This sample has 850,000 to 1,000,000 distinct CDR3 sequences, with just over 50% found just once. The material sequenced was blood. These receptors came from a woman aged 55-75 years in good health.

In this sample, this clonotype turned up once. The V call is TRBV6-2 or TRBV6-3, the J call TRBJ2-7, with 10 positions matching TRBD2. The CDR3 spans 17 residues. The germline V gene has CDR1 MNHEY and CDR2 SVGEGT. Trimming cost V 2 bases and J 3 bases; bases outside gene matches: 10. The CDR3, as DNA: TGTGCCAGCAGTTACCCGTTGCTTAGCGGGAGGTTCTACGAGCAGTACTTC. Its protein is CASSYPLLSGRFYEQYF.

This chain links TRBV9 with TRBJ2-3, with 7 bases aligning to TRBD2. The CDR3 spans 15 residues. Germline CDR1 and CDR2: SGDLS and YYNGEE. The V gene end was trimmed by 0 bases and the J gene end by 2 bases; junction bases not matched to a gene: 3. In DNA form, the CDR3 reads TGTGCCAGCAGCGTAGGAGCGGGGCACACAGATACGCAGTATTTT. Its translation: CASSVGAGHTDTQYF.

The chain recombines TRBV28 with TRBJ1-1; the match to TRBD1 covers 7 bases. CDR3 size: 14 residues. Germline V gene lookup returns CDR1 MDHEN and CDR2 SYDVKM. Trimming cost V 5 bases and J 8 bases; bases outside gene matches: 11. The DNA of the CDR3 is TGTGCCAGCAGTCGAAAAGGGACAGCGAGCGAAGCTTTCTTT. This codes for CASSRKGTASEAFF. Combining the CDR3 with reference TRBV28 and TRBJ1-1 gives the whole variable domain DVKVTQSSRYLVKRTGEKVFLECVQDMDHENMFWYRQDPGLGLRLIYFSYDVKMKEKGDIPEGYSVSREKKERFSLILESASTNQTSMYLCASSRKGTASEAFFGQGTRLTVV.

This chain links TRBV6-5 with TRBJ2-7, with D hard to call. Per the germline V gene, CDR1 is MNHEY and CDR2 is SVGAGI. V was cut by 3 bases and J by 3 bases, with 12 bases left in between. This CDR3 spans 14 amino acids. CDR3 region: CASSYKQSNYEQYF. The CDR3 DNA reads TGTGCCAGCAGTTATAAGCAGTCCAACTACGAGCAGTACTTC.

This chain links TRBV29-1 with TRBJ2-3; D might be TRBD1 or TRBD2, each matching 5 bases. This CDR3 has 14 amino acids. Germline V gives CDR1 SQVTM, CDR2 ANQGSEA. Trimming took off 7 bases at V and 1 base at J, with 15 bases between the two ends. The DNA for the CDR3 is TGCAGCGCTCCGGGACGTCCTGGCACAGATACGCAGTATTTT. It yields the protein CSAPGRPGTDTQYF.